This entry describes one T cell receptor (beta chain). Every donor, a Caucasian adult, lived in Nashville, Tennessee. The sample is drawn from a study of shared clonotypes between healthy human individuals. Overall study: A donor's plate count was three for CD4 naive and three for CD4 memory; CD8 naive had two and CD8 memory one.

It was at deep level that the assay was run. For every subset, genomic DNA was evenly distributed across several immunoSEQ plates. Only in-frame clones appear in the TCRdb table, and some are missing; sequencing was by immunoSEQ multiplex PCR. Of 2 million to 2.5 million clones in the sample, around 93% were seen once. V lost 0 bases, J lost 5 bases, and 8 bases stayed unmatched. Germline-derived CDR1 and CDR2 are SGDLS and YYNGEE. CDR3 length equals 16 residues. The V gene is TRBV9, the J gene TRBJ2-7; TRBD2 agrees at 10 bases. This clonotype originated in a man between 18 and 29 years old in good health. Some clones in this sample may be carry-over from other donors' samples. Source material: naive CD4+ T cells from PBMCs. Subset described: CD45RA+ positively selected. CDR3 loop: CASSVDPSGRAHEQYF. DNA of the CDR3: TGTGCCAGCAGCGTAGATCCCAGCGGGAGGGCCCACGAGCAGTACTTC. The variable domain in full, with the rest retrieved from reference TRBV9 and TRBJ2-7, is DSGVTQTPKHLITATGQRVTLRCSPRSGDLSVYWYQQSLDQGLQFLIQYYNGEERAKGNILERFSAQQFPDLHSELNLSSLELGDSALYFCASSVDPSGRAHEQYFGPGTRLTVT.